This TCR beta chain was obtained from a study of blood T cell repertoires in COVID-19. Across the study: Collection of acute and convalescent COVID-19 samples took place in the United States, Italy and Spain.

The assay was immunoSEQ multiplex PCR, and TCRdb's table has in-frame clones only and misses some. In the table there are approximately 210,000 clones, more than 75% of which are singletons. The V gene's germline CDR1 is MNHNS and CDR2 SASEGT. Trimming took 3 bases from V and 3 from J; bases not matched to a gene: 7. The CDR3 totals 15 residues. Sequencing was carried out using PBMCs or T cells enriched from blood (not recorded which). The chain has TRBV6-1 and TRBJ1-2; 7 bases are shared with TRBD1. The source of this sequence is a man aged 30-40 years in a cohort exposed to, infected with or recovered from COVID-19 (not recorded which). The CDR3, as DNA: TGTGCCAGCAGTGATGGACAGGCGTTCCACTATGGCTACACCTTC. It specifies CASSDGQAFHYGYTF.